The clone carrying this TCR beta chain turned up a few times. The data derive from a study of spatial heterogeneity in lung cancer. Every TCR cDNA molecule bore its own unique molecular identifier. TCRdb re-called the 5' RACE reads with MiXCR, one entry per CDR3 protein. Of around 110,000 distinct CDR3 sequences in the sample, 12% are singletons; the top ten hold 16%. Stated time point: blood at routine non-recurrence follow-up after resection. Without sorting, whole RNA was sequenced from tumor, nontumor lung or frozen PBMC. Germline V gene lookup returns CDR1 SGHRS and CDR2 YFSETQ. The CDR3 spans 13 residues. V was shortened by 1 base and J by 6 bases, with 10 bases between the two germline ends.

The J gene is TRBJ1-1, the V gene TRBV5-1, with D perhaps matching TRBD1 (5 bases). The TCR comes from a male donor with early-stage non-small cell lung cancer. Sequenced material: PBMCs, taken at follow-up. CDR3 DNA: TGCGCCAGCAGCTTGAATTCGGGGGCTGAAGCTTTCTTT. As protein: CASSLNSGAEAFF.